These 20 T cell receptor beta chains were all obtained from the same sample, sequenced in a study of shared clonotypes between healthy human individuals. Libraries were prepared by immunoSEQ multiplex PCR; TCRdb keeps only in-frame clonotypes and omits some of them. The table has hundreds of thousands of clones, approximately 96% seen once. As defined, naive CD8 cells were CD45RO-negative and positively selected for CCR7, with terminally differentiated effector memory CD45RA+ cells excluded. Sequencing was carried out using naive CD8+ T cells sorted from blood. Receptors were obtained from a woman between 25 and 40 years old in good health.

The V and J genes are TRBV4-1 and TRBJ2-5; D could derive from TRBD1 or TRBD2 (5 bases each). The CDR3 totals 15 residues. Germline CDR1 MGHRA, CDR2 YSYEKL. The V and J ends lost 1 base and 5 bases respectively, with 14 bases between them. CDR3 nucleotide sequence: TGCGCCAGCAGCCAAGTGGGGGACGTCGACGAGACCCAGTACTTC. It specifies CASSQVGDVDETQYF.

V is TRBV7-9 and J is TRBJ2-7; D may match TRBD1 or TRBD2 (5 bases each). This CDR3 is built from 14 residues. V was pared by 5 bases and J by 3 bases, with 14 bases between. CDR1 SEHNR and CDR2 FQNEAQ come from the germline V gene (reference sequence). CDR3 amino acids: CASSPNRDLYEQYF. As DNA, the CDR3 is TGTGCCAGCAGCCCCAACCGGGACCTCTACGAGCAGTACTTC. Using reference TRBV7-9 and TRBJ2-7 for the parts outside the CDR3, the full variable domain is DTGVSQNPRHKITKRGQNVTFRCDPISEHNRLYWYRQTLGQGPEFLTYFQNEAQLEKSRLLSDRFSAERPKGSFSTLEIQRTEQGDSAMYLCASSPNRDLYEQYFGPGTRLTVT.

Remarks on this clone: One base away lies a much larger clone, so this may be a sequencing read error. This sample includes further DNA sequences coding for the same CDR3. The CDR3 nucleotides are TGTGCCAGCAGCTTGGGGGATACTGAAGCTTTCTTT. The encoded protein is CASSLGDTEAFF. This chain links TRBV5-4 with TRBJ1-1, with no clear D. The CDR3 is 12 residues long. V lost 0 bases and J lost 5, with 5 bases in between. Germline loops: CDR1 SGHNT, CDR2 YYREEE (reference sequence).

The CDR3 DNA reads TGTGCCAGCAGCCAAGCCGACGGATCCCACAATCAGCCCCAGCATTTT. This encodes CASSQADGSHNQPQHF. The chain is built from TRBV4-2 and TRBJ1-5; no clear D gene. CDR3 size: 16 residues. V was pared by 1 base and J by 3 bases, with 13 bases between. In germline, CDR1 is LGHNA, CDR2 YNFKEQ.

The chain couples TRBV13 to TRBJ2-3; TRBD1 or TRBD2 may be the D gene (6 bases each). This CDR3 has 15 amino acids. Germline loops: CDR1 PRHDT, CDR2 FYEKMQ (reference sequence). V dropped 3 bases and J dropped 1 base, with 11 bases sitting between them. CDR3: CASSLGGWGTDTQYF. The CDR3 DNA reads TGTGCCAGCAGCTTGGGGGGCTGGGGCACAGATACGCAGTATTTT.

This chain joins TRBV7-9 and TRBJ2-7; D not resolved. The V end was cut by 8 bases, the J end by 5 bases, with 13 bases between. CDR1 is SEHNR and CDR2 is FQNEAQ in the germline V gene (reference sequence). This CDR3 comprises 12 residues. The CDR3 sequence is CASGKGAHEQYF. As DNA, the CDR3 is TGTGCCAGCGGTAAGGGCGCCCACGAGCAGTACTTC.

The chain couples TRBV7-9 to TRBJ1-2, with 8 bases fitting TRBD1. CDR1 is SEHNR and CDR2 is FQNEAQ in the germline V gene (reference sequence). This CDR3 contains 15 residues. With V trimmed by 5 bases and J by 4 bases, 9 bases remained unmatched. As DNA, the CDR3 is TGTGCCAGCAGCGTACCGGGACAGGACATCTATGGCTACACCTTC. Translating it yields CASSVPGQDIYGYTF.

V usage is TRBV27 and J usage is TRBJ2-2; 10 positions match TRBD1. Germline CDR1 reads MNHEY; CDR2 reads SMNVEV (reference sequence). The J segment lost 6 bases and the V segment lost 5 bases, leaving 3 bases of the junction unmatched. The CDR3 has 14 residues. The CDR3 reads CASSVTGGPGELFF. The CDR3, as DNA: TGTGCCAGCAGTGTGACAGGGGGCCCCGGGGAGCTGTTTTTT.

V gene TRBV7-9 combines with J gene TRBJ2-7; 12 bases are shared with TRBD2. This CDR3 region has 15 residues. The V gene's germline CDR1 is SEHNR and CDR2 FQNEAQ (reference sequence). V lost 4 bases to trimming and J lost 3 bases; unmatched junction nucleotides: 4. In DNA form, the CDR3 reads TGTGCCAGCAGCTCGCGACTAGCGGGGGTCTACGAGCAGTACTTC. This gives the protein CASSSRLAGVYEQYF.

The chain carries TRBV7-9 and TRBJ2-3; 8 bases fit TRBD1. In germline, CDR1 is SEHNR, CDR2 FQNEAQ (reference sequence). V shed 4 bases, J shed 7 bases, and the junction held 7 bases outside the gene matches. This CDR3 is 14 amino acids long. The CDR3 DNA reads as TGTGCCAGCAGCTACCAGACAGGGGCTAATACGCAGTATTTT. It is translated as CASSYQTGANTQYF.

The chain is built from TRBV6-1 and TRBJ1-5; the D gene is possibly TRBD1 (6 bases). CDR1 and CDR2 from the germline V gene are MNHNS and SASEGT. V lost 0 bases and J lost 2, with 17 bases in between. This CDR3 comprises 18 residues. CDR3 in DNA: TGTGCCAGCAGTGAAGCGGGTCAGGGGATCCGGGGCAATCAGCCCCAGCATTTT. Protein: CASSEAGQGIRGNQPQHF.

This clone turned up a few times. CDR3 sequence reads: CAWTNGQSNQPQHF. The CDR3 DNA sequence: TGTGCCTGGACAAATGGACAGAGCAATCAGCCCCAGCATTTT. The J gene is TRBJ1-5, the V gene TRBV30; a weak D match, TRBD1 (6 bases). The length of the CDR3 is 14 residues. Trimming took 4 bases from V and 1 from J, leaving 11 bases between them. Germline loops: CDR1 GTSNPN, CDR2 SVGIG (reference sequence).

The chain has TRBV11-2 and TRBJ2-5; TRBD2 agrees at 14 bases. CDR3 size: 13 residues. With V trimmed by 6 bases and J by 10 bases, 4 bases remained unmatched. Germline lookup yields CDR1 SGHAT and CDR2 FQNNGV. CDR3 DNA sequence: TGTGCCAGCAGGGGACTAGCGGGAGTTCACCAGTACTTC. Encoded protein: CASRGLAGVHQYF.

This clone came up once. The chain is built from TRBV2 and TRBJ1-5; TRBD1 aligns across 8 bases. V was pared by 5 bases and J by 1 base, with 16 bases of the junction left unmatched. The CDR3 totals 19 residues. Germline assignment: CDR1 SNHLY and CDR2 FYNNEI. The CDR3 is CASSPTGEGSGLSNQPQHF. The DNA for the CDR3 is TGTGCCAGCAGTCCGACAGGGGAGGGGTCTGGATTAAGCAATCAGCCCCAGCATTTT.

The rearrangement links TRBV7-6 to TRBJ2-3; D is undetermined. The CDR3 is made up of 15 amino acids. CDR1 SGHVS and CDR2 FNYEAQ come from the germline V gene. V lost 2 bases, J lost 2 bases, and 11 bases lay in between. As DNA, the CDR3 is TGTGCCAGCAGCTTAAACTACGGGCCCACAGATACGCAGTATTTT. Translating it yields CASSLNYGPTDTQYF.

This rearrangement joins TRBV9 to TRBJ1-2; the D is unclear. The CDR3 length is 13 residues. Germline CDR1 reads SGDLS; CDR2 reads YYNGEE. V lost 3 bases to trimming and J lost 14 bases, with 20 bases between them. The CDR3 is CASSGTGPPSETF. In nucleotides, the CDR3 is TGTGCCAGCAGCGGTACCGGGCCGCCCAGCGAGACCTTC.

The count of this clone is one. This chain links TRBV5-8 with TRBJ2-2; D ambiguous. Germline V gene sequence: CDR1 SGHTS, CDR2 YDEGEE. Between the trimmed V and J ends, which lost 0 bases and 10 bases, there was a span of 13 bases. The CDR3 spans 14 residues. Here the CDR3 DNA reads TGTGCCAGCAGCTTGGACCAGTTGGATATGGAGCTGTTTTTT. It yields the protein CASSLDQLDMELFF.

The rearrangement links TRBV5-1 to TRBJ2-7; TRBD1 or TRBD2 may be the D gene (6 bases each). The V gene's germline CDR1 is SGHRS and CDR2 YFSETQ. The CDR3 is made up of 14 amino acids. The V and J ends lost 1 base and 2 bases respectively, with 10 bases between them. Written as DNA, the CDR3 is TGCGCCAGCAGCTTGAGGCGGGACACCTACGAGCAGTACTTC. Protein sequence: CASSLRRDTYEQYF. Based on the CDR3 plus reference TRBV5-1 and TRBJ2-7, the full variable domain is KAGVTQTPRYLIKTRGQQVTLSCSPISGHRSVSWYQQTPGQGLQFLFEYFSETQRNKGNFPGRFSGRQFSNSRSEMNVSTLELGDSALYLCASSLRRDTYEQYFGPGTRLTVT.

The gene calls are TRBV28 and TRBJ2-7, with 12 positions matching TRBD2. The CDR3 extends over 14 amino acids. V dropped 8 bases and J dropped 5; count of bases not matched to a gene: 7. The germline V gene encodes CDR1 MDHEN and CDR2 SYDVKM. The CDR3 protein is CASGLAGGPNEQYF. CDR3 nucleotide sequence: TGTGCCAGCGGGCTAGCGGGAGGGCCCAACGAGCAGTACTTC.

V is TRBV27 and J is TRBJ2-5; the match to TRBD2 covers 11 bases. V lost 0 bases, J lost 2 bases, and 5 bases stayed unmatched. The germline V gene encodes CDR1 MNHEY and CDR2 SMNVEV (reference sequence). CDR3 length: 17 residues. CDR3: CASSLSVASGRQETQYF. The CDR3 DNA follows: TGTGCCAGCAGTTTATCGGTTGCTAGCGGGAGGCAAGAGACCCAGTACTTC.